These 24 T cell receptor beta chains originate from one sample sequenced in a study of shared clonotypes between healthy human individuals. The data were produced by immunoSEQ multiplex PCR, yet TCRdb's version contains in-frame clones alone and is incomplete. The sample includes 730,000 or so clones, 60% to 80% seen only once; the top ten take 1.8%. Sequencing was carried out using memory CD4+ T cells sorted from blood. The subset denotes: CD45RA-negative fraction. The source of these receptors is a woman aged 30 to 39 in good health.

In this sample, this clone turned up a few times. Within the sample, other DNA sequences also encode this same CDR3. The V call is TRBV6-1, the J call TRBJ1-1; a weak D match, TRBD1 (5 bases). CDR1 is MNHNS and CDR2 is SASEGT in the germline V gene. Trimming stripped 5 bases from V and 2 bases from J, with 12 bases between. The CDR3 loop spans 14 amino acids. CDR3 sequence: CASSPRGGNTEAFF. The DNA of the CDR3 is TGTGCCAGCAGTCCACGCGGGGGAAACACTGAAGCTTTCTTT.

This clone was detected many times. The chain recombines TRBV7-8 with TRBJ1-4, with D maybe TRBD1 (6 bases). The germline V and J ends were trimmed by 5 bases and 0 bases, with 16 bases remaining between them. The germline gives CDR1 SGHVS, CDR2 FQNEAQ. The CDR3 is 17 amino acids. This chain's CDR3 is CASSPMTGRPTNEKLFF. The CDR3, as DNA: TGTGCCAGCAGCCCCATGACAGGCCGACCAACTAATGAAAAACTGTTTTTT.

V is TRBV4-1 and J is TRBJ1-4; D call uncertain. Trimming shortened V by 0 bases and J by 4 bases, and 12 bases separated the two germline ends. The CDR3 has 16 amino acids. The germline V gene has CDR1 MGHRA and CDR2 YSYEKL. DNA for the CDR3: TGCGCCAGCAGCCAAGATGGGCGGGCGAATAATGAAAAACTGTTTTTT. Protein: CASSQDGRANNEKLFF.

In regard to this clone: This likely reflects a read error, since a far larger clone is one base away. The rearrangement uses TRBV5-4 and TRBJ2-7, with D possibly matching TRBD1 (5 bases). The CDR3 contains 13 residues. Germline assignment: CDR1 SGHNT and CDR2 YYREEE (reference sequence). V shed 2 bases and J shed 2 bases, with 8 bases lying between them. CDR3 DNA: TGTGCCAGCAGCTTCATAGGGGCCTACGAGCAGTACTTC. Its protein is CASSFIGAYEQYF.

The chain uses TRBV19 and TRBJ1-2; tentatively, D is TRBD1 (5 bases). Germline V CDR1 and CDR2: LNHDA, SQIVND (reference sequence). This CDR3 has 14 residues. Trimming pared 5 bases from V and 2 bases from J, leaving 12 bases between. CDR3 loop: CASSPPTANYGYTF. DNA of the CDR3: TGTGCCAGTAGTCCGCCGACAGCGAACTATGGCTACACCTTC.

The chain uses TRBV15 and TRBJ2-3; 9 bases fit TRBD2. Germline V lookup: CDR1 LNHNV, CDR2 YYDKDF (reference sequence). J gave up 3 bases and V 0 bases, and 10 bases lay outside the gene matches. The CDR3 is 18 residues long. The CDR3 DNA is TGTGCCACCAGCAGAGATCGTTCCCGACTAGCGGTAACAGATACGCAGTATTTT. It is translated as CATSRDRSRLAVTDTQYF.

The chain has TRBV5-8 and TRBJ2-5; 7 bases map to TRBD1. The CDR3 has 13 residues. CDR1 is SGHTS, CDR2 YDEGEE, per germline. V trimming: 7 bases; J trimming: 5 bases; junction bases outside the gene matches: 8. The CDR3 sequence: CASYTTGRETQYF. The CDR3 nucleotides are TGTGCCAGCTACACGACAGGGCGGGAGACCCAGTACTTC. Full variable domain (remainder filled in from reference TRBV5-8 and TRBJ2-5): EAGVTQSPTHLIKTRGQQATLRCSPISGHTSVYWYQQALGLGLQFLLWYDEGEERNRGNFPPRFSGRQFPNYSSELNVNALELEDSALYLCASYTTGRETQYFGPGTRLLVL.

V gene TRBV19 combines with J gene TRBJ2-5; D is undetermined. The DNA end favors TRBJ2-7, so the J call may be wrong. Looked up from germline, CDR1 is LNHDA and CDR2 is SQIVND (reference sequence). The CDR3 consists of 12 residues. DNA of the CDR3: TGTGCCAGTAGTACTGGCGACTACGAGCAGTACTTC. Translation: CASSTGDYEQYF.

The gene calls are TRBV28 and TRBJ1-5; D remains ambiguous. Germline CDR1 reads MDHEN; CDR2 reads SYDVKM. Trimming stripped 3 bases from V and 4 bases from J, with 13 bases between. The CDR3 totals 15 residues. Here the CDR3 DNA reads TGTGCCAGCAGTTTTGTGGGTTTACTGAATCAGCCCCAGCATTTT. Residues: CASSFVGLLNQPQHF.

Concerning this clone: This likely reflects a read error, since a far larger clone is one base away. The CDR3: CASSLDPYEQYF. The CDR3 nucleotides read TGTGCCAGCAGCTTAGATCCCTACGAGCAGTACTTC. This chain joins TRBV7-2 and TRBJ2-7, with unresolved D. This CDR3 is built from 12 residues. Germline V gives CDR1 SGHTA, CDR2 FQGNSA. V was trimmed by 1 base and J by 2 bases, leaving 3 bases between them.

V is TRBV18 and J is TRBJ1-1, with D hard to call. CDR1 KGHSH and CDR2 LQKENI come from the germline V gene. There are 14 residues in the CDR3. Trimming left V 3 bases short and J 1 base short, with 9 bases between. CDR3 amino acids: CASSPDGWNTEAFF. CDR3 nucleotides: TGTGCCAGCTCACCGGACGGATGGAACACTGAAGCTTTCTTT.

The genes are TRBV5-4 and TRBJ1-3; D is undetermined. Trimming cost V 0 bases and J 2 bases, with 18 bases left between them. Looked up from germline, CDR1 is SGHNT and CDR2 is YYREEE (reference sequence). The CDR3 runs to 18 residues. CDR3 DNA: TGTGCCAGCAGCTTGGGTGGTCCGGGTCGATTCCCTGGAAACACCATATATTTT. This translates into CASSLGGPGRFPGNTIYF.

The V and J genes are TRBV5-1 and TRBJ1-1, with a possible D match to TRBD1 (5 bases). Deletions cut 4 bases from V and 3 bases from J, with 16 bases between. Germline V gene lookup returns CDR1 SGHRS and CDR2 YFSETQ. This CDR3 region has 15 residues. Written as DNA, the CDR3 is TGCGCCAGCAGCGAGGGACGGGAAGGGGACACTGAAGCTTTCTTT. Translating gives CASSEGREGDTEAFF.

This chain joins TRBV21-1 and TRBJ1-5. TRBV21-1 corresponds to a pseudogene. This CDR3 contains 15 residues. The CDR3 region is CASSKPPHAHQPQHF. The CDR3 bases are TGTGCCAGCAGCAAACCCCCCCATGCCCATCAGCCCCAGCATTTT.

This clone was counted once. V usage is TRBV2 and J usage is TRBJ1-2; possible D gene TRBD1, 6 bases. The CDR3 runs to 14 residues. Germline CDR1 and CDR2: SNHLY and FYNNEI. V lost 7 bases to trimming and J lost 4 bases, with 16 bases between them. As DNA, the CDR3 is TGTGCCAGCACCCTCCGACAGGAGATCTATGGCTACACCTTC. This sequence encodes CASTLRQEIYGYTF.

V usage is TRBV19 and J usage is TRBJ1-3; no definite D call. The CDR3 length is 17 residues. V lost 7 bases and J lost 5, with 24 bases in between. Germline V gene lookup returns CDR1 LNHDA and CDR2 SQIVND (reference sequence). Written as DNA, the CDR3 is TGTGCCAGTACCGCTACGAGGACCTACGGAGGCCGAAACACCATATATTTT. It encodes CASTATRTYGGRNTIYF.

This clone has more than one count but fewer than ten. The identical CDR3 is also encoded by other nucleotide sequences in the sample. CDR3 DNA sequence: TGTGCCAGCAGTTTATCCGGCAGGGGTGAAGCTTTCTTT. Translating it yields CASSLSGRGEAFF. The V gene is TRBV28, the J gene TRBJ1-1; maybe TRBD1 (6 bases). Germline assignment: CDR1 MDHEN and CDR2 SYDVKM. The CDR3 has 13 amino acids. V lost 1 base and J 7 bases, leaving 10 bases between the germline ends.

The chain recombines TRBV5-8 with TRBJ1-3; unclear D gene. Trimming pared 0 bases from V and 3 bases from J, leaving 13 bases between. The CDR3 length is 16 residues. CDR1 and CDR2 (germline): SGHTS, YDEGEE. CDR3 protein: CASSLAKNSLGNTIYF. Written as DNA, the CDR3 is TGTGCCAGCAGCTTGGCCAAGAACAGTCTTGGAAACACCATATATTTT.

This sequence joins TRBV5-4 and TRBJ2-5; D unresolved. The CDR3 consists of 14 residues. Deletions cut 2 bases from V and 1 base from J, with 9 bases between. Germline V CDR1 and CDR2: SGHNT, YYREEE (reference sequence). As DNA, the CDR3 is TGTGCCAGCAGCTTTGGGCGCGGCCAAGAGACCCAGTACTTC. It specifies CASSFGRGQETQYF.

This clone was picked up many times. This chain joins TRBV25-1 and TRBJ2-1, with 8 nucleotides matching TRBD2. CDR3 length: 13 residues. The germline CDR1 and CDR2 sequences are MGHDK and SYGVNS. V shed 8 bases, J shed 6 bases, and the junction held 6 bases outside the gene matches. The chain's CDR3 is CASAAGAFNEQFF. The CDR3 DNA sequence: TGTGCCAGCGCAGCGGGAGCTTTCAATGAGCAGTTCTTC. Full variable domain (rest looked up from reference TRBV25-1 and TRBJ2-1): EADIYQTPRYLVIGTGKKITLECSQTMGHDKMYWYQQDPGMELHLIHYSYGVNSTEKGDLSSESTVSRIRTEHFPLTLESARPSHTSQYLCASAAGAFNEQFFGPGTRLTVL.

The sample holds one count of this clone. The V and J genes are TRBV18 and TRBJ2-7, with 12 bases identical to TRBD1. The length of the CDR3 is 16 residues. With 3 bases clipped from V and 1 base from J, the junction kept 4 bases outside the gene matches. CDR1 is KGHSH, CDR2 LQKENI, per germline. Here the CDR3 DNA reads TGTGCCAGCTCACCGGGACAGGGGGCCGAGTCCTACGAGCAGTACTTC. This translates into CASSPGQGAESYEQYF. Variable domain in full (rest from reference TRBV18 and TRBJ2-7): NAGVMQNPRHLVRRRGQEARLRCSPMKGHSHVYWYRQLPEEGLKFMVYLQKENIIDESGMPKERFSAEFPKEGPSILRIQQVVRGDSAAYFCASSPGQGAESYEQYFGPGTRLTVT.

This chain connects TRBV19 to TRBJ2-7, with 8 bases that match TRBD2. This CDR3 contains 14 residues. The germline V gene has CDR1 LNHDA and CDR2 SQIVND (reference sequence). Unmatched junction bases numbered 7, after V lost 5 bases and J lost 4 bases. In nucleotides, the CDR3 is TGTGCCAGTAGTTCGAGCGGGAGCGCTTACGAGCAGTACTTC. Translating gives CASSSSGSAYEQYF.

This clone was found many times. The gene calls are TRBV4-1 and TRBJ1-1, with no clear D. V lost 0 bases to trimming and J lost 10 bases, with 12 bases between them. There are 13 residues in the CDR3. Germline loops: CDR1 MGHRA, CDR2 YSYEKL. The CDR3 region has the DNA TGCGCCAGCAGCCAAGATCGAGCGGATGGAGCTTTCTTT. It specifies CASSQDRADGAFF.

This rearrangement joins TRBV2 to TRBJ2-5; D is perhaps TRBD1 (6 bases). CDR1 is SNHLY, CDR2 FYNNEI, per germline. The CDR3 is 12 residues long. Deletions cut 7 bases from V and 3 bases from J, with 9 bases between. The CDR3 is CASNRAKETQYF. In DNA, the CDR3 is TGTGCCAGCAACAGGGCGAAAGAGACCCAGTACTTC.